This T cell receptor beta chain was retrieved from a study of early T cells in non-severe SARS-CoV-2 infection (dated by TCRdb to the early 2020s). Notes on the research overall: Because TCR sequencing was done on bulk RNA from unsorted whole blood, the alpha and beta chains could not be paired. What the work shows at the level of the full study, not this receptor alone: Matching against VDJdb was skewed toward anti-spike CD8 responses, likely underestimated virus-specific expansions, and missed private and CD4 specificities.

The CDR3 goes from the cysteine to the phenylalanine over 15 residues. The sequence is cut down to CDR3 DNA, 45 bases in frame from base 1. Reading the germline V gene (reference sequence) gives CDR1 DFQATT and CDR2 SNEGSKA. V lost 0 bases and J lost 3 bases; the stretch between them is 13 bases long. The library was built by means of 5' RACE. The sequencing machine was a NextSeq 500. Unique molecular identifiers were attached to individual cDNA molecules in the TCR library protocol so that sequencing error and PCR bias could be corrected. Both TCR alpha and beta chains were sequenced, and tight co-correlation was observed between alpha and beta sequence abundances in each sample. Per the original workflow: Decombinator V4 was used to perform V gene, J gene and CDR3 annotation of TCR sequences. Expanded TCRs were defined as changing significantly between any two time points under a Poisson model with p below 0.0001. TCR abundances were normalised to the total number of TCRs sequenced per sample and expressed as counts per million. MAIT TCRs were defined by TRAV1-2 paired with TRAJ12, TRAJ20 or TRAJ33, and iNKT TCRs by TRAV10 paired with TRAJ18. A search of VDJdb, accessed on 1 November 2021, was run for TCRs annotated to CMV, EBV and SARS-CoV-2, with TCRs annotated for multiple antigens excluded. In TCRdb, the public reads were trimmed at Q25 with fastp and aligned with MiXCR, with productive beta chains retained. Rows are combined by CDR3 protein, so each entry shows the most common genes and DNA. These V and J calls rely on TCRdb rather than the paper's analysis. The sample table lists 100,000 to 150,000 distinct CDR3 sequences, about 15% of them with a count of one. The ten most abundant clones make up just over 20% of the sample.

Worth noting for this clonotype: No cognate antigen has been identified for it. Within one base of it there is no much larger clone, and no base qualities were kept.

This was a case-control study nested in a cohort of healthcare workers in London, UK, who had nasopharyngeal swab PCR tests and blood samples taken every week. Healthcare workers were recruited during the week of the UK lockdown, between 23 and 31 March 2020, and followed weekly for up to roughly 15 weeks. The origin of this receptor is an adult who was a healthcare worker with PCR-confirmed SARS-CoV-2 infection or an uninfected control (not recorded which). The sample taken for sequencing was whole blood. This chain joins TRBV20-1 to TRBJ2-3, with a tentative D gene TRBD2 over 5 matching bases. The sequenced DNA: TGCAGTGCTAGAGATCGGGGTAGCGCTACAGATACGCAGTATTTT. It is translated as CSARDRGSATDTQYF.